This T cell receptor beta chain was captured in a study of shared clonotypes between healthy human individuals. The naive CD8 fraction comprised CD45RO-negative cells positively selected for CCR7 and excluded terminally differentiated effector memory CD45RA+ cells. Donors comprised healthy HIV-negative adults lacking recent acute infections or vaccinations. Germline V CDR1 and CDR2: SGHRS, YFSETQ. Trimming removed 5 bases at V and 3 bases at J, with 14 bases between. The CDR3 covers 14 residues. The assay was immunoSEQ multiplex PCR, and TCRdb's table has in-frame clones only and misses some. Among around 2,000,000 clones listed, less than 95% were seen once.

Source material: naive CD8+ T cells sorted from blood. The V gene is TRBV5-1, the J gene TRBJ2-5; no definite D call. The receptor was isolated from a man between 18 and 29 years old in good health. CDR3 in DNA: TGCGCCAGCAGTCCCAGGAGCATTAAAGAGACCCAGTACTTC. Translated, it gives CASSPRSIKETQYF.